The 19 T cell receptor beta chains below all came from one sample that was sequenced in a study of blood T cells in healthy people across ages. The authors ran a second PCR of about 7 to 11 cycles using a sample-barcoded 5' primer and a J-beta primer mix. A single record per CDR3 protein comes from TCRdb applying MiXCR to the 5' RACE reads. Here the sample spans approximately 780,000 distinct CDR3 sequences, around 25% being singletons. The same sample was also studied in work on T cells of mothers and their children.

Sequenced input: blood. The receptors were gathered from a boy younger than 18 in good health.

This chain connects TRBV29-1 to TRBJ2-7; 8 bases align to TRBD1. CDR1 and CDR2 from the germline V gene are SQVTM and ANQGSEA. Unmatched junction bases numbered 8, after V lost 7 bases and J lost 0 bases. There are 14 residues in the CDR3. CDR3 sequence reads: CSAGPDRASYEQYF. DNA for the CDR3: TGCAGCGCCGGGCCGGACAGGGCCTCCTACGAGCAGTACTTC.

Worth noting for this clonotype: One end of the junction is discordant with germline, which a read error may explain. The J gene is TRBJ2-7, the V gene TRBV20-1; D gene uncertain. Germline CDR1 is DFQATT and CDR2 is SNEGSKA (reference sequence). The CDR3 is 14 residues long. CDR3 nucleotide sequence: TGCTGTGCTAGAGATCCTACAACCTCCTACGAGCAGTACTTC. Translated, it gives CCARDPTTSYEQYF.

V gene TRBV10-3 combines with J gene TRBJ2-4; D remains unclear. Germline CDR1 is ENHRY and CDR2 is SYGVKD. The CDR3 runs 12 residues. V was pared by 6 bases and J by 7 bases, with 10 bases between. CDR3 bases: TGTGCCATCAGGGCCCCCGGGAACATTCAGTACTTC. This encodes CAIRAPGNIQYF.

The V gene is TRBV30, the J gene TRBJ2-7; D gene uncertain. The CDR3 has 9 amino acids. Trimming shortened V by 4 bases and J by 4 bases, and 2 bases separated the two germline ends. In germline, CDR1 is GTSNPN, CDR2 SVGIG (reference sequence). The CDR3 bases are TGTGCCTGGACGTACGAGCAGTACGTC. Translated: CAWTYEQYV.

This clonotype has a handful of counts. V and J are TRBV9 and TRBJ1-1; no clear D gene. Germline V gene data show CDR1 as SGDLS and CDR2 as YYNGEE. The CDR3 is made up of 14 amino acids. The V gene lost 0 bases and the J gene lost 0 bases, with 6 bases spanning the gap. The CDR3 region has the DNA TGTGCCAGCAGCGTAGGTGGCGTGAACACTGAAGCTTTCTTT. Translated, it gives CASSVGGVNTEAFF.

This clonotype was picked up one time. The V call is TRBV7-9, the J call TRBJ2-1; D assignment may be TRBD1 or TRBD2 (6 bases each). V lost 8 bases and J 8 bases, leaving 16 bases between the germline ends. The CDR3 has 13 amino acids. From germline, CDR1 is SEHNR and CDR2 FQNEAQ (reference sequence). The CDR3 nucleotides read TGTGCCAGCCTACTAGGAGGGGGGTATGAGCAGTTCTTC. It yields the protein CASLLGGGYEQFF.

The CDR3 here is CASSDSHGMNTEAFF. As DNA, the CDR3 is TGCGCCAGCAGTGATTCTCACGGGATGAACACTGAAGCTTTCTTT. The J gene is TRBJ1-1, the V gene TRBV10-2; D is uncertain. The V gene lost 3 bases and the J gene lost 0 bases, with 11 bases spanning the gap. CDR3 length: 15 residues. CDR1 and CDR2 from the germline V gene are WSHSY and SAAADI.

The sample holds a few counts of this clonotype. No DNA is shown, since the ends of the CDR3 on it are uncertain; the CDR3 is the one TCRdb lists. The V gene is TRBV6-5, the J gene TRBJ2-5; the table assigns TRBD1, which was not confirmed against the DNA. Looked up from germline, CDR1 is MNHEY and CDR2 is SVGAGI. The CDR3 adds up to 17 amino acids, both ends counted. The CDR3 region is CASSYSGSETGVFWQYF.

This clonotype has just a few counts. J is TRBJ2-2 and V is TRBV14; D is undetermined. This CDR3 is 16 amino acids long. Germline lookup yields CDR1 SGHDN and CDR2 FVKESK. V dropped 0 bases and J dropped 1 base, with 9 bases sitting between them. The CDR3 DNA follows: TGTGCCAGCAGCCAAGATAGGTGGATGAACACCGGGGAGCTGTTTTTT. Its translation is CASSQDRWMNTGELFF.

This clonotype has a single count. The chain uses TRBV7-9 and TRBJ2-2; no clear D gene. CDR1 is SEHNR, CDR2 FQNEAQ, per germline (reference sequence). V was shortened by 2 bases and J by 9 bases, with 7 bases between the two germline ends. The CDR3 spans 12 residues. The CDR3 protein is CASSLPSWELFF. As DNA, the CDR3 is TGTGCCAGCAGCTTACCTTCGTGGGAGCTGTTTTTT.

This clonotype has just a few counts. The chain employs TRBV12-3 or TRBV12-4 and TRBJ2-5; TRBD1 aligns across 7 bases. The ends lost 6 bases at V and 5 bases at J; junction bases unmatched: 9. This CDR3 is built from 14 residues. CDR3 residues: CASRGDRSGETQYF. Written as DNA, the CDR3 is TGTGCCAGCAGGGGGGACAGATCGGGGGAGACCCAGTACTTC.

This clonotype was picked up a small number of times. Since no conserved phenylalanine or tryptophan closes the CDR3, a read error is the likely cause. The rearrangement joins TRBV29-1 to TRBJ2-1, with D perhaps matching TRBD1 (5 bases). The CDR3 has 15 amino acids. V lost 4 bases to trimming and J lost 6 bases, with 19 bases between them. The germline V gene has CDR1 SQVTM and CDR2 ANQGSEA. The DNA for the CDR3 is TGCAGCGTTGGGGCAGGGTTTTTTCAATTCAATGAGCAGTTCCTC. Its translation is CSVGAGFFQFNEQFL.

This clonotype was found a few times. The J gene is TRBJ2-1, the V gene TRBV6-6, with D perhaps matching TRBD1 or TRBD2 (5 bases each). Trimming left V 5 bases short and J 9 bases short, with 17 bases between. Germline CDR1 reads MNHNY; CDR2 reads SVGAGI (reference sequence). This CDR3 comprises 14 residues. In DNA, the CDR3 is TGTGCCAGCAGTGGACCAGGGACGAGGGGTGAGCAGTTCTTC. It translates to CASSGPGTRGEQFF.

The chain couples TRBV7-2 to TRBJ2-1, with 10 bases fitting TRBD1. Germline V lookup: CDR1 SGHTA, CDR2 FQGNSA. Germline trimming cut 7 bases from V and 3 bases from J; bases unmatched to any gene: 6. The CDR3 covers 15 residues. CDR3 sequence reads: CASTSGQGFYNEQFF. As DNA, the CDR3 is TGTGCCAGCACCTCGGGACAGGGGTTCTACAATGAGCAGTTCTTC.

The chain recombines TRBV27 with TRBJ1-1; no clear D. This CDR3 has 14 residues. The V gene lost 9 bases and the J gene lost 5 bases, with 19 bases spanning the gap. The germline gives CDR1 MNHEY, CDR2 SMNVEV (reference sequence). CDR3 bases: TGTGCCAGTCGGATTTTGTCATCGGGAACTGAAGCTTTCTTT. It encodes CASRILSSGTEAFF.

This clonotype was recorded a few times. J is TRBJ1-3 and V is TRBV28; possibly TRBD1 for D (6 bases). This CDR3 spans 13 amino acids. The V gene lost 7 bases and the J gene lost 1 base, with 8 bases spanning the gap. Germline CDR1 MDHEN, CDR2 SYDVKM. CDR3 region: CASIQGSGNTIYF. CDR3 nucleotides: TGTGCCAGCATCCAGGGGTCTGGAAACACCATATATTTT.

V gene TRBV20-1 combines with J gene TRBJ2-7; D tentatively reads TRBD1 or TRBD2 (5 bases each). Germline CDR1 and CDR2: DFQATT and SNEGSKA (reference sequence). This CDR3 has 15 amino acids. V was cut by 3 bases and J by 0 bases, with 15 bases left in between. CDR3 region: CSARDAGASSYEQYF. CDR3 sequence (DNA): TGCAGTGCTAGGGACGCCGGGGCCAGCTCCTACGAGCAGTACTTC.

This clonotype has more than one count but fewer than ten. The V gene is TRBV2, the J gene TRBJ1-4; D gene ambiguous. The V end was cut by 2 bases, the J end by 4 bases, with 8 bases between. Looked up from germline, CDR1 is SNHLY and CDR2 is FYNNEI. CDR3 length: 14 residues. The CDR3 DNA follows: TGTGCCAGCAGTGAATCCGGGAATAATGAAAAACTGTTTTTT. Translating it yields CASSESGNNEKLFF.

The chain recombines TRBV10-3 with TRBJ2-7; 10 nucleotides line up with TRBD2. J lost 3 bases, V lost 3 bases, and 8 bases had no gene match. The CDR3 sequence is 16 residues long. CDR1 and CDR2 (germline): ENHRY, SYGVKD. DNA for the CDR3: TGTGCCATCAGTGAACCACGAGCGGGGGGGCACTACGAGCAGTACTTC. Translating gives CAISEPRAGGHYEQYF.